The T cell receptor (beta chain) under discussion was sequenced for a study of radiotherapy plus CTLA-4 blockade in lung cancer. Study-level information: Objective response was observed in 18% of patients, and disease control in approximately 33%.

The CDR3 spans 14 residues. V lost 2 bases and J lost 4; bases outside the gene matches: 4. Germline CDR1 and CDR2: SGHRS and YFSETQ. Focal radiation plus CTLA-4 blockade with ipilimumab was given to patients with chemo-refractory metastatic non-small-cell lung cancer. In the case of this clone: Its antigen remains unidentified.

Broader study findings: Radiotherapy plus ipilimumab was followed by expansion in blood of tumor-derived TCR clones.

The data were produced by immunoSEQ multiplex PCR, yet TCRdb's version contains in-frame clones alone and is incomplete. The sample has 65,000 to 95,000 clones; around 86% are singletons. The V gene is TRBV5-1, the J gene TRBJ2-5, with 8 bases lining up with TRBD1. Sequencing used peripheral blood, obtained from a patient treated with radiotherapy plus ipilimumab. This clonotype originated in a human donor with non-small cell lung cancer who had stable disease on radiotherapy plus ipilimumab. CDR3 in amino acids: CASSFAGQAETQYF. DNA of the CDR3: TGCGCCAGCAGCTTCGCGGGACAGGCAGAGACCCAGTACTTC.